The clone carrying this T cell receptor beta chain was recorded a few times. These data originate in a study of tumor-infiltrating lymphocytes in oesophageal squamous cell carcinoma. From germline, CDR1 is SGHVS and CDR2 FNYEAQ. CDR3 size: 13 residues. TCRdb used MiXCR to reprocess the PCR reads, holding one entry per CDR3 protein. The sample lists about 17,000 distinct CDR3 sequences; about 51% were seen once. V and J are TRBV7-6 and TRBJ2-5; a possible D gene is TRBD2 (7 bases). The J call may be wrong; the DNA end is better matched by TRBJ2-7. What was sequenced was normal esophageal tissue next to the tumor. The origin of this receptor is a female donor with esophageal squamous cell carcinoma. DNA of the CDR3: TGTGCCAGCAGCAGGGGGGGATTCTACGAGCAGTACTTC. Translation: CASSRGGFYEQYF.